The 30 T cell receptor beta chains below come from one sample, sequenced in a study of beta chain features in type 1 diabetes. All of the isolated RNA was reverse transcribed, so expressed TCRB transcripts were sequenced. The protocol was immunoSEQ multiplex PCR, while the TCRdb copy is restricted to in-frame clones and leaves out a portion. The data show around 400,000 clones, with roughly 12% seen just once and 0.015% to 0.02% held by the top ten. Specimen: naive CD4+ T cells from blood. Source of these receptors: a man aged 18 to 30 in good health.

This clone was picked up a small number of times. The chain uses TRBV29-1 and TRBJ2-7; D is ambiguous. The CDR3 loop spans 12 amino acids. CDR1 and CDR2 from the germline V gene are SQVTM and ANQGSEA. With 4 bases removed from V and 1 base from J, the gap between germline ends came to 8 bases. The CDR3 region has the DNA TGCAGCGTTGGCCTCAGATCCTACGAGCAGTACTTC. As protein: CSVGLRSYEQYF.

This sequence joins TRBV28 and TRBJ2-1; the match to TRBD2 covers 12 bases. Per the germline V gene, CDR1 is MDHEN and CDR2 is SYDVKM. The CDR3 consists of 15 residues. J lost 14 bases, V lost 3 bases, and 11 bases had no gene match. The CDR3 here is CASSFLAGGPTPEFF. The CDR3 nucleotides read TGTGCCAGCAGTTTCCTAGCGGGGGGGCCAACGCCGGAGTTCTTC. The whole variable domain, filled in from reference TRBV28 and TRBJ2-1, reads DVKVTQSSRYLVKRTGEKVFLECVQDMDHENMFWYRQDPGLGLRLIYFSYDVKMKEKGDIPEGYSVSREKKERFSLILESASTNQTSMYLCASSFLAGGPTPEFFGPGTRLTVL.

This clone was observed a handful of times. The rearrangement uses TRBV30 and TRBJ2-1; D is undetermined. Germline-derived CDR1 and CDR2 are GTSNPN and SVGIG (reference sequence). The V and J ends lost 2 bases and 0 bases respectively, with 5 bases between them. The CDR3 covers 13 residues. CDR3 sequence: CAWSHSSYNEQFF. In DNA form, the CDR3 reads TGTGCCTGGAGTCATAGCTCCTACAATGAGCAGTTCTTC. Complete variable domain (other parts from reference TRBV30 and TRBJ2-1): SQTIHQWPATLVQPVGSPLSLECTVEGTSNPNLYWYRQAAGRGLQLLFYSVGIGQISSEVPQNLSASRPQDRQFILSSKKLLLSDSGFYLCAWSHSSYNEQFFGPGTRLTVL.

In its sample, this clone was seen a few times. The chain recombines TRBV25-1 with TRBJ2-6, with D possibly being TRBD2 (6 bases). This CDR3 contains 16 residues. Trimming pared 3 bases from V and 4 bases from J, leaving 13 bases between. The germline V gene has CDR1 MGHDK and CDR2 SYGVNS. CDR3 coding DNA: TGTGCCAGCAGTGATTCTGGGGGGAGCGGGGCCAACGTCCTGACTTTC. Translated, it gives CASSDSGGSGANVLTF.

This clone was picked up a small number of times. The V gene is TRBV30, the J gene TRBJ1-1; D gene unclear. CDR1 and CDR2 from the germline V gene are GTSNPN and SVGIG (reference sequence). The CDR3 consists of 13 residues. Trimming cost V 4 bases and J 0 bases, with 9 bases left between them. In DNA form, the CDR3 reads TGTGCCTGGAAAAATCAGATGAACACTGAAGCTTTCTTT. As protein: CAWKNQMNTEAFF. The variable domain in full, completed from reference TRBV30 and TRBJ1-1, reads SQTIHQWPATLVQPVGSPLSLECTVEGTSNPNLYWYRQAAGRGLQLLFYSVGIGQISSEVPQNLSASRPQDRQFILSSKKLLLSDSGFYLCAWKNQMNTEAFFGQGTRLTVV.

This clone showed up just a few times. The chain employs TRBV30 and TRBJ2-5, with D tentatively TRBD2 (5 bases). V was trimmed by 0 bases and J by 1 base, leaving 15 bases between them. CDR1 and CDR2 from the germline V gene are GTSNPN and SVGIG (reference sequence). The CDR3 contains 16 residues. CDR3: CAWSVWRGFVQETQYF. CDR3 bases: TGTGCCTGGAGTGTATGGAGAGGGTTCGTCCAAGAGACCCAGTACTTC.

The chain carries TRBV5-8 and TRBJ1-2, with 8 bases lining up with TRBD1. The CDR3 sequence is 14 residues long. Germline V gives CDR1 SGHTS, CDR2 YDEGEE. V gave up 2 bases and J gave up 2 bases; unmatched junction bases: 2. CDR3 sequence: CASSLRTGNYGYTF. The DNA for the CDR3 is TGTGCCAGCAGCTTACGGACAGGGAACTATGGCTACACCTTC.

This clone has more than one count but fewer than ten. The rearrangement uses TRBV5-5 and TRBJ2-4; tentatively, D is TRBD2 (6 bases). Germline V gives CDR1 SGHKS, CDR2 YYEKEE (reference sequence). V was pared by 0 bases and J by 8 bases, with 15 bases between. This CDR3 has 15 amino acids. The chain's CDR3 is CASSLALLRGDIQYF. DNA for the CDR3: TGTGCCAGCAGCTTGGCCCTGTTGCGGGGAGACATTCAGTACTTC. The whole variable domain, filled in from reference TRBV5-5 and TRBJ2-4, reads DAGVTQSPTHLIKTRGQQVTLRCSPISGHKSVSWYQQVLGQGPQFIFQYYEKEERGRGNFPDRFSARQFPNYSSELNVNALLLGDSALYLCASSLALLRGDIQYFGAGTRLSVL.

This sequence joins TRBV5-4 and TRBJ2-5; 7 nucleotides agree with TRBD2. The V and J ends lost 4 bases and 5 bases, in that order; junction bases with no gene match: 5. CDR1 and CDR2 from the germline V gene are SGHNT and YYREEE (reference sequence). This CDR3 is built from 13 residues. CDR3 bases: TGTGCCAGCAGCCCGGGAGGTTCGGAGACCCAGTACTTC. Translation gives CASSPGGSETQYF.

To note about this clone: This specimen includes other DNA sequences encoding the same CDR3. J is TRBJ2-5 and V is TRBV6-1; D is uncertain. CDR3 length: 11 amino acids. The germline V gene has CDR1 MNHNS and CDR2 SASEGT. V shed 5 bases and J shed 5 bases, with 6 bases lying between them. The CDR3 region has the DNA TGTGCCAGCAGTTACCGGGAGACCCAGTACTTC. Translating it yields CASSYRETQYF.

The chain employs TRBV28 and TRBJ1-2, with a possible D match to TRBD1 (6 bases). Trimming removed 6 bases from V and 0 bases from J, with 14 bases in between. Germline CDR1 is MDHEN and CDR2 is SYDVKM. The CDR3 totals 15 residues. The CDR3 loop is CASRNQGSPNYGYTF. In nucleotides, the CDR3 is TGTGCCAGCAGGAACCAGGGGTCCCCTAACTATGGCTACACCTTC.

V gene TRBV2 combines with J gene TRBJ1-1; D gene unclear. The CDR3 covers 14 residues. V was trimmed by 5 bases and J by 7 bases, leaving 17 bases between them. Germline assignment: CDR1 SNHLY and CDR2 FYNNEI. The chain's CDR3 is CASSIRRLDGEAFF. CDR3 sequence (DNA): TGTGCCAGCAGTATCCGGAGGTTGGATGGTGAAGCTTTCTTT.

The table lists this clone with a few counts. The rearrangement uses TRBV9 and TRBJ2-3, with a possible D match to TRBD1 (5 bases). This CDR3 spans 14 amino acids. The V end lost 4 bases, the J end lost 5 bases, and 14 bases lay between the germline ends. Germline V lookup: CDR1 SGDLS, CDR2 YYNGEE. This chain's CDR3 is CASSTILQGDTQYF. As DNA, the CDR3 is TGTGCCAGCAGCACGATACTCCAGGGAGATACGCAGTATTTT.

The rearrangement links TRBV2 to TRBJ1-2; 8 nucleotides line up with TRBD1. Per germline, CDR1 SNHLY and CDR2 FYNNEI. The CDR3 is 16 amino acids. Trimming cost V 6 bases and J 5 bases; bases outside gene matches: 14. CDR3 amino acids: CASSRDRPPARYGYTF. In nucleotides, the CDR3 is TGTGCCAGCAGCCGGGACAGGCCCCCCGCTCGATATGGCTACACCTTC.

The gene calls are TRBV25-1 and TRBJ2-7, with 8 positions matching TRBD1. CDR1 and CDR2 from the germline V gene are MGHDK and SYGVNS. Trimming cost V 4 bases and J 2 bases; bases outside gene matches: 7. The CDR3 loop spans 15 amino acids. The CDR3 is CASSAPWTGTYEQYF. DNA of the CDR3: TGTGCCAGCAGTGCCCCCTGGACAGGGACCTACGAGCAGTACTTC.

This clone has a handful of counts. The rearrangement uses TRBV28 and TRBJ1-5; tentatively, D is TRBD1 (5 bases). The germline V gene has CDR1 MDHEN and CDR2 SYDVKM. Deletions cut 3 bases from V and 7 bases from J, with 13 bases between. This CDR3 region has 14 residues. The DNA of the CDR3 is TGTGCCAGCAGTTTTGTTTCGGGGGAGCAGCCCCAGCATTTT. Translating gives CASSFVSGEQPQHF. Full variable domain (outside the CDR3, taken from reference TRBV28 and TRBJ1-5): DVKVTQSSRYLVKRTGEKVFLECVQDMDHENMFWYRQDPGLGLRLIYFSYDVKMKEKGDIPEGYSVSREKKERFSLILESASTNQTSMYLCASSFVSGEQPQHFGDGTRLSIL.

J is TRBJ2-5 and V is TRBV7-8; 8 nucleotides line up with TRBD1. Unmatched junction bases numbered 4, after V lost 6 bases and J lost 1 base. This CDR3 contains 14 residues. Germline V lookup: CDR1 SGHVS, CDR2 FQNEAQ. CDR3 in DNA: TGTGCCAGCAGGTCTACAGGGGGCCAAGAGACCCAGTACTTC. Translation gives CASRSTGGQETQYF.

This chain connects TRBV6-6 to TRBJ1-4, with D maybe TRBD1 (6 bases). Germline V lookup: CDR1 MNHNY, CDR2 SVGAGI (reference sequence). The CDR3 has 15 residues. The V gene lost 5 bases and the J gene lost 3 bases, with 13 bases spanning the gap. The DNA for the CDR3 is TGTGCCAGCAGTCAGACCCAGGGGTCTAATGAAAAACTGTTTTTT. Translated: CASSQTQGSNEKLFF.

The V call is TRBV19, the J call TRBJ2-3; possibly TRBD2 for D (6 bases). The CDR3 runs to 16 residues. Trimming stripped 8 bases from V and 5 bases from J, with 23 bases between. Germline assignment: CDR1 LNHDA and CDR2 SQIVND (reference sequence). The chain's CDR3 is CASGLNFRELRDTQYF. The CDR3 DNA reads TGTGCCAGTGGCCTGAATTTTCGGGAGCTGAGAGATACGCAGTATTTT.

This clone was observed a handful of times. The V and J genes are TRBV10-3 and TRBJ2-1; TRBD1 might be the D (6 bases). Germline V gene data show CDR1 as ENHRY and CDR2 as SYGVKD. The length of the CDR3 is 14 residues. Deletions cut 5 bases from V and 7 bases from J, with 15 bases between. In nucleotides, the CDR3 is TGTGCCATCAGTCAGTGGGAAGGGGGTAATGAGCAGTTCTTC. Translating gives CAISQWEGGNEQFF.

This clone was detected only a few times. The sample holds other DNA sequences that translate to the same CDR3. The genes are TRBV28 and TRBJ2-7; D remains ambiguous. V lost 5 bases, J lost 3 bases, and 2 bases lay in between. Germline V gene lookup returns CDR1 MDHEN and CDR2 SYDVKM. This CDR3 contains 10 residues. The CDR3 DNA follows: TGTGCCAGCAGTCGCTACGAGCAGTACTTC. This codes for CASSRYEQYF.

In its sample, this clone was seen a few times. The CDR3 protein is CASSSWEVSTDTQYF. CDR3 in DNA: TGTGCCAGCAGCTCTTGGGAGGTTAGCACAGATACGCAGTATTTT. The chain is built from TRBV7-3 and TRBJ2-3; possible D gene TRBD2, 6 bases. CDR3 length: 15 residues. Germline CDR1 SGHTA, CDR2 FQGTGA. V shed 4 bases and J shed 0 bases, with 11 bases lying between them.

This clone came up a few times. The J gene is TRBJ1-1, the V gene TRBV2; no firm D call. Germline loops: CDR1 SNHLY, CDR2 FYNNEI. Trimming took 0 bases from V and 1 from J, leaving 9 bases between them. The CDR3 sequence is 15 residues long. CDR3 nucleotides: TGTGCCAGCAGTGAAGCCATGGGCTCGAACACTGAAGCTTTCTTT. Residues: CASSEAMGSNTEAFF.

This clone was counted a few times. The genes are TRBV4-3 and TRBJ1-4; 7 bases line up with TRBD1. The CDR3 consists of 15 residues. V shed 5 bases and J 2 bases; nucleotides not matched to a gene: 5. Germline-derived CDR1 and CDR2 are LGHNA and YSLEER. The CDR3 protein is CASSTQTGTNEKLFF. DNA of the CDR3: TGCGCCAGCAGCACCCAGACAGGGACTAATGAAAAACTGTTTTTT.

The sample holds a few counts of this clone. The chain uses TRBV5-1 and TRBJ2-3, with D possibly matching TRBD1 (6 bases). Germline CDR1 SGHRS, CDR2 YFSETQ. The V end was cut by 4 bases, the J end by 1 base, with 13 bases between. CDR3 length: 15 residues. Here the CDR3 DNA reads TGCGCCAGCAGCCAAGACAGGCTACGCACAGATACGCAGTATTTT. Amino acids: CASSQDRLRTDTQYF. The whole variable domain, remainder taken from reference TRBV5-1 and TRBJ2-3, is KAGVTQTPRYLIKTRGQQVTLSCSPISGHRSVSWYQQTPGQGLQFLFEYFSETQRNKGNFPGRFSGRQFSNSRSEMNVSTLELGDSALYLCASSQDRLRTDTQYFGPGTRLTVL.

This clone was observed a few times. The chain has TRBV4-2 and TRBJ1-2; tentative D call: TRBD1 (6 bases). The V gene's germline CDR1 is LGHNA and CDR2 YNFKEQ. The CDR3 is 15 residues long. The V and J ends lost 0 bases and 8 bases respectively, with 16 bases between them. CDR3 protein: CASSQETGTPLGYTF. The CDR3 nucleotides are TGTGCCAGCAGCCAAGAAACCGGGACACCTCTGGGCTACACCTTC.

This chain joins TRBV5-6 and TRBJ2-1, with TRBD2 matching 11 bases. Germline CDR1 and CDR2: SGHDT and YYEEEE. With 4 bases clipped from V and 9 bases from J, the junction kept 12 bases outside the gene matches. This CDR3 has 16 residues. The CDR3 DNA follows: TGTGCCAGCAGCCCGCGGGGGCTAGCGGGAGGAGGTGAGCAGTTCTTC. Translation gives CASSPRGLAGGGEQFF.

There are a few counts of this clone. This chain connects TRBV28 to TRBJ2-7, with 10 bases identical to TRBD1. Looked up from germline, CDR1 is MDHEN and CDR2 is SYDVKM. This CDR3 has 15 amino acids. V trimming: 6 bases; J trimming: 1 base; junction bases outside the gene matches: 6. CDR3 coding DNA: TGTGCCAGCAGGGTGGGGACAGGGGTATCCTACGAGCAGTACTTC. Translated, it gives CASRVGTGVSYEQYF. The full variable domain, its missing parts supplied by reference TRBV28 and TRBJ2-7, is DVKVTQSSRYLVKRTGEKVFLECVQDMDHENMFWYRQDPGLGLRLIYFSYDVKMKEKGDIPEGYSVSREKKERFSLILESASTNQTSMYLCASRVGTGVSYEQYFGPGTRLTVT.

This clone was counted only a few times. The V and J genes are TRBV29-1 and TRBJ1-1, with TRBD1 matching 7 bases. CDR1 is SQVTM and CDR2 is ANQGSEA in the germline V gene. The CDR3 is made up of 13 amino acids. Germline trimming cut 6 bases from V and 3 bases from J; bases unmatched to any gene: 7. CDR3 region: CSVVRTGDTEAFF. In DNA, the CDR3 is TGCAGCGTCGTCCGTACAGGGGACACTGAAGCTTTCTTT.

This chain links TRBV9 with TRBJ2-3, with TRBD2 identical over 16 bases. CDR1 and CDR2 from the germline V gene are SGDLS and YYNGEE. The J segment lost 4 bases and the V segment lost 0 bases, leaving 11 bases of the junction unmatched. The CDR3 has 20 amino acids. The CDR3 loop reads CASSVGLGLAGGQFPDTQYF. Here the CDR3 DNA reads TGTGCCAGCAGCGTAGGGCTGGGACTAGCGGGGGGGCAGTTTCCAGATACGCAGTATTTT.